The rows below give T cell receptor beta chains drawn from one sample of a study of Ad26.COV2.S vaccination and SARS-CoV-2 variants. Profiled with immunoSEQ multiplex PCR; TCRdb holds only in-frame clones, not every one. The sample contains roughly 500,000 clones, 80% to 90% of which appear only once. The specimen was peripheral blood, collected in a trial of Ad26.COV2.S vaccine versus placebo. These receptor sequences come from a person between 18 and 65 years old who received the Ad26.COV2.S COVID-19 vaccine or a placebo. Both conserved end residues are part of each CDR3. Fields, in order: clone size, CDR3 length, J gene, D gene, V gene, CDR3 DNA, CDR3 protein. A D gene is named only where the DNA matches it firmly. A clone size is listed for some rows: how often the clone was seen (once, few, many), or a class if it is expanded.

>.|14|TRBJ2-4|TRBD1|TRBV7-2
TGTGCCAGCAGCGCCCGGGACAGGGGTAACATTCAGTACTTC
CASSARDRGNIQYF
>.|15|TRBJ1-2|.|TRBV19
TGTGCCAGTAGTATATCGGGGGGGAAGTACTATGGCTACACCTTC
CASSISGGKYYGYTF
>.|16|TRBJ2-3|.|TRBV5-1
TGCGCCAGCAGCCCCACCGGGACATTGAGCACAGATACGCAGTATTTT
CASSPTGTLSTDTQYF
>.|14|TRBJ2-5|.|TRBV5-1
TGCGCCAGCAGCTTGGGCAGGGCAGCTCAGACCCAGTACTTC
CASSLGRAAQTQYF
>once|17|TRBJ2-3|TRBD2|TRBV11-3
TGTGCCAGCAGCTTGGCTGGGACTAGCGCCCCGGGGGGGACGCAGTATTTT
CASSLAGTSAPGGTQYF
>.|13|TRBJ2-5|.|TRBV12-5
TGTGCTAGTGGGAGGGACTTCGAAGAGACCCAGTACTTC
CASGRDFEETQYF
>.|17|TRBJ1-2|.|TRBV3-1/TRBV3-2
TGTGCCAGCAGCCAAGTCTCCAGGGACTCATGGGCAGGAGGCTACACCTTC
CASSQVSRDSWAGGYTF
>.|15|TRBJ2-2|TRBD1|TRBV18
TGTGCCAGCTCACCCCGGACAGGGGTCGCCGGGGAGCTGTTTTTT
CASSPRTGVAGELFF
>.|13|TRBJ2-4|.|TRBV11-3
TGTGCCAGCAGCTTAAGCAGCAAAAACATTCAGTACTTC
CASSLSSKNIQYF
>.|17|TRBJ1-6|.|TRBV4-3
TGCGCCAGCAGCCAAGATTTGTTAGCGGGGCTCAATTCACCCCTCCACTTT
CASSQDLLAGLNSPLHF
>once|13|TRBJ2-3|.|TRBV24-1
TGTGCCACCACTAATTACGAGGGGGATACGCAGTATTTT
CATTNYEGDTQYF
>.|14|TRBJ2-5|.|TRBV5-1
TGCGCCAGCAGCTTGGTCCCAGGCCAAGAGACCCAGTACTTC
CASSLVPGQETQYF
>.|13|TRBJ2-5|.|TRBV7-2
TGTGCCAGCAGCCCGGGGTTGGTGGAGACCCAGTACTTC
CASSPGLVETQYF
>.|14|TRBJ2-1|TRBD1|TRBV7-3
TGTGCCAGCAGCCTCGGGACAGGGGTCTATGAGCAGTTCTTC
CASSLGTGVYEQFF
>once|18|TRBJ2-1|TRBD2|TRBV24-1
TGTGCCACCAGTGATTCACCTAGCGGGGGGGCCTCCTACAATGAGCAGTTCTTC
CATSDSPSGGASYNEQFF
>.|16|TRBJ1-1|TRBD1|TRBV15
TGTGCCACCAGCAGCTTCAGGACAGGGACGAACACTGAAGCTTTCTTT
CATSSFRTGTNTEAFF
>.|11|TRBJ1-1|.|TRBV18
TGTGCCAGCTCCCCTCGGGAGGGCGCTTTCTTT
CASSPREGAFF
>.|16|TRBJ2-5|TRBD2|TRBV7-9
TGTGCCAGCAGCGAACTAGCGGGAGGCCGACAAGAGACCCAGTACTTC
CASSELAGGRQETQYF
>.|15|TRBJ1-1|.|TRBV4-3
TGCGCCAGCAGCCAAGATGTTGCCGGTGGGACTGAAGCTTTCTTT
CASSQDVAGGTEAFF
>.|18|TRBJ2-1|TRBD2|TRBV6-6
TGTGCCAGCAGTCTCTGGACTAGCGGGGGGGCCGGGAGGAATGAGCAGTTCTTC
CASSLWTSGGAGRNEQFF
>.|15|TRBJ2-5|.|TRBV7-6
TGTGCCAGCAGCTTAGCGGGGGAATACCAAGAGACCCAGTACTTC
CASSLAGEYQETQYF
>.|14|TRBJ2-5|.|TRBV5-4
TGTGCCAGCAGCTGGAGCTATATGGGCGGAACCCAGTACTTC
CASSWSYMGGTQYF
>.|15|TRBJ1-2|.|TRBV4-2
TGTGCCAGCAGCCTCCGGGACGTATCCCAATATGGCTACACCTTC
CASSLRDVSQYGYTF
>.|17|TRBJ2-6|TRBD1|TRBV6-1
TGTGCCAGCAGTGCCCGACAGGGGGCGCGGGGGGCCAACGTCCTGACTTTC
CASSARQGARGANVLTF
>.|15|TRBJ2-5|.|TRBV6-5
TGTGCCAGCAGTTACGCGGGAAGCATACAAGAGACCCAGTACTTC
CASSYAGSIQETQYF
>once|12|TRBJ2-1|.|TRBV9
TGTGCCAGCAGCCTTGGGGGGACCCCGCAGTTCTTC
CASSLGGTPQFF
>.|15|TRBJ2-1|.|TRBV24-1
TGTGCCACCAGTGATGTTCAAAGCTCCTACAATGAGCAGTTCTTC
CATSDVQSSYNEQFF
>.|12|TRBJ2-2|.|TRBV30
TGTGCCTGGAGTGTAGGGGGGGCTAAGCTGTTTTTT
CAWSVGGAKLFF
>.|14|TRBJ1-3|.|TRBV5-1
TGCGCCAGCAGCACCGCAGGTCCGAGAAACACCATATATTTT
CASSTAGPRNTIYF
>.|16|TRBJ1-5|.|TRBV5-6
TGTGCCAGCAGCTCCCAGGGGCCGGCTGTAATCCAGCCCCAGCATTTT
CASSSQGPAVIQPQHF
>.|13|TRBJ2-5|.|TRBV19
TGTGCCAGTAGCCGGGAAGGTATAGAGACCCAGTACTTC
CASSREGIETQYF
>.|16|TRBJ1-3|TRBD1|TRBV5-1
TGCGCCAGCAGCTTTTTCGTAACAGGGGCTGGAAACACCATATATTTT
CASSFFVTGAGNTIYF
>.|16|TRBJ2-4|.|TRBV6-6
TGTGCCAGCAGCCACCCAGGGGACCTAGCCAAAAACATTCAGTACTTC
CASSHPGDLAKNIQYF
>.|12|TRBJ2-3|TRBD2|TRBV19
TGTGCCAGTAGTACTAGCGGGAAGACGCAGTATTTT
CASSTSGKTQYF
>few|14|TRBJ2-7|TRBD2|TRBV28
TGTGCCAGCAAGCCGACTAGCAGGTTCTACGAGCAGTACTTC
CASKPTSRFYEQYF
>.|14|TRBJ2-2|.|TRBV4-3
TGCGCCAGCAGCCAAAGCCCATCGGCCGGGGAGCTGTTTTTT
CASSQSPSAGELFF
>once|16|TRBJ1-1|.|TRBV7-8
TGTGCCAGCATACTTAGGTCCCGGTGGGGAGGCACTGAAGCTTTCTTT
CASILRSRWGGTEAFF
>.|14|TRBJ2-3|.|TRBV24-1
TGTGCCACCAGTGTCACAGGTCCTTCCGATACGCAGTATTTT
CATSVTGPSDTQYF
>.|15|TRBJ1-1|.|TRBV6-5
TGTGCCAGCAGTTACGGGGGCAGTCAGAACACTGAAGCTTTCTTT
CASSYGGSQNTEAFF
>.|14|TRBJ2-1|.|TRBV5-1
TGCGCCAGCAGCTTGCGTCCTCAAAGCAATGAGCAGTTCTTC
CASSLRPQSNEQFF
>.|15|TRBJ1-2|TRBD1|TRBV11-2
TGTGCCAGCAGTTTATATCAGGGGGGGGACTATGGCTACACCTTC
CASSLYQGGDYGYTF
>.|15|TRBJ2-5|.|TRBV7-8
TGTGCCAGCAGCTCGCCGGACTGGATACAAGAGACCCAGTACTTC
CASSSPDWIQETQYF
>.|12|TRBJ1-2|TRBD1|TRBV7-9
TGTGCCATTGACAAACAGGGGGATCGCTACACCTTC
CAIDKQGDRYTF
>.|13|TRBJ2-2|.|TRBV28
TGTGCCAGCAGTTTGGTTGGAGAGAAGGAGCTGTTTTTT
CASSLVGEKELFF
>.|16|TRBJ2-1|TRBD2|TRBV19
TGTGCCAGTAGTTTCTATATAGCGGGAGGCAGCCTTGAGCAGTTCTTC
CASSFYIAGGSLEQFF
>.|17|TRBJ2-4|TRBD1|TRBV23-1
TGCGCCAGCAGTCAATCGCGAGGGGGCGGTGCCAAAAACATTCAGTACTTC
CASSQSRGGGAKNIQYF
>few|13|TRBJ2-2|.|TRBV6-2/TRBV6-3
TGTGCCAGCAGTTCGGGGGTCCCCGGGGAGCTGTTTTTT
CASSSGVPGELFF
>.|13|TRBJ2-3|.|TRBV6-5
TGTGCCAGCAGCCGCGACGGCACAGATACGCAGTATTTT
CASSRDGTDTQYF
>.|13|TRBJ1-2|.|TRBV19
TGTGCCAGTAGTCCGAAGACAGCCTATGGCTACACCTTC
CASSPKTAYGYTF